A single sample is the source of the 5 T cell receptor beta chains below, sequenced in a study of technical replicates of blood from several donors. Libraries were prepared by immunoSEQ multiplex PCR; TCRdb keeps only in-frame clonotypes and omits some of them. The data contain 95,000 to 100,000 clones, approximately 94% of them singletons. Sequencing input: T cells isolated from PBMCs. Every receptor here comes from a human donor in good health.

The genes are TRBV9 and TRBJ1-2; D gene uncertain. The V end was cut by 0 bases, the J end by 0 bases, with 6 bases between. Germline lookup yields CDR1 SGDLS and CDR2 YYNGEE. The CDR3 loop spans 14 amino acids. The DNA for the CDR3 is TGTGCCAGCAGCGTAGGAGCGGCTAACTATGGCTACACCTTC. Encoded protein: CASSVGAANYGYTF.

To note about this clone: In the same sample, other DNA sequences code for this CDR3. The chain couples TRBV5-1 to TRBJ1-1; D not resolved. The CDR3 covers 14 residues. The ends were cut back, 0 bases at V and 0 bases at J, with 6 bases in the middle. Germline V gene sequence: CDR1 SGHRS, CDR2 YFSETQ. The CDR3 protein is CASSLATVNTEAFF. CDR3 nucleotides: TGCGCCAGCAGCTTGGCTACGGTGAACACTGAAGCTTTCTTT.

This sequence joins TRBV5-5 and TRBJ2-1; TRBD1 agrees at 9 bases. There are 16 residues in the CDR3. V gave up 4 bases and J gave up 4 bases; unmatched junction bases: 9. CDR1 is SGHKS and CDR2 is YYEKEE in the germline V gene (reference sequence). This chain's CDR3 is CASSRDREWGYNEQFF. Written as DNA, the CDR3 is TGTGCCAGCAGCCGGGACAGGGAGTGGGGTTACAATGAGCAGTTCTTC.

The chain has TRBV4-1 and TRBJ2-1; tentative D call: TRBD2 (6 bases). Germline loops: CDR1 MGHRA, CDR2 YSYEKL. With 6 bases removed from V and 1 base from J, the gap between germline ends came to 13 bases. The CDR3 length is 15 residues. CDR3 in amino acids: CASSTWRDSYNEQFF. The CDR3 DNA reads as TGCGCCAGCAGTACGTGGCGGGATTCCTACAATGAGCAGTTCTTC.

The chain employs TRBV19 and TRBJ2-5; 8 bases fit TRBD1. The ends lost 4 bases at V and 5 bases at J; junction bases unmatched: 18. This CDR3 comprises 18 residues. Looked up from germline, CDR1 is LNHDA and CDR2 is SQIVND (reference sequence). The CDR3 sequence is CASSTFGYRQGKGETQYF. The CDR3 DNA sequence: TGTGCCAGTAGTACCTTTGGGTACCGACAGGGGAAGGGGGAGACCCAGTACTTC.